Included here is one T cell receptor (beta chain) sequence, with context. This clone's antigen is unknown. No base-level quality is on record; no much larger clone is a single base apart. The V end loses 0 bases and the J end loses 0 bases, and a stretch of 9 bases separates them. The CDR3 goes from the cysteine to the phenylalanine over 16 residues. This entry keeps only the CDR3 DNA: 48 bases, framed from base 1. From a lookup of the germline V gene, CDR1 and CDR2 are SGHRS and YFSETQ. This sample stems from a study of Ad26.COV2.S vaccination and SARS-CoV-2 variants (dated by TCRdb to the early 2020s). A note on the overall study: Vaccine-arm donors were drawn from COV1001, a multicentre, randomized, double-blind, placebo-controlled phase I-IIa trial of Ad26.COV2.S in healthy adults. Dosing of Ad26.COV2.S was intramuscular, at either 5x10^10 or 1x10^11 viral particles, delivered as one shot or as two shots spaced 56 days apart. TCRbeta repertoire sequencing served as the tool for gauging how specific and how broad the SARS-CoV-2-reactive T cell receptors were following Ad26.COV2.S vaccination. The TCR-sequenced set comprised approximately 30 samples: roughly 19 Ad26.COV2.S vaccine recipients, 5 placebo recipients and 8 SARS-CoV-2 convalescent individuals. Trial participants were randomized into five groups of five: low-dose or high-dose Ad26.COV2.S given once or twice, or placebo on both occasions. Investigators did not know the trial group allocation while performing experiments and assessing outcomes. On the study overall, not on this receptor specifically: Vaccine and placebo recipients had comparable non-spike TCR breadth, which fits with the vaccine containing only spike. The study was not powered for comparison of responses between vaccine doses or regimens. Substantial breadth of spike-specific CD8+ and CD4+ T cell responses was reported after vaccination. According to the authors, total T cell responses may have been underestimated by the TCR breadth and depth analyses. Ad26.COV2.S recipients had higher spike-specific TCR breadth than placebo recipients (P = 0.0014).

The treatment or condition label of this sample denotes: 15 to 20 received Ad26.COV2.S at low or high dose, single or two shots; roughly five received placebo; per-sample allocation not given. Repertoires of vaccine and placebo recipients were sequenced from samples taken on day 63 after the first injection. In Cohort 1b, 25 or so adults aged 18-55 years were enrolled at a single site in Boston, USA, between 29 July and 7 August 2020. Ad26.COV2.S was a replication-incompetent adenovirus type 26 vector expressing a prefusion-stabilized SARS-CoV-2 spike protein from the original Wuhan strain. The immunoSEQ Assay was used to sequence TCRbeta CDR3 regions. After extraction, genomic DNA underwent amplification by bias-controlled multiplex PCR, followed by high-throughput sequencing. The authors processed their data as follows. Collapsing and filtering of sequences were performed to quantify the absolute abundance of each unique TCRbeta CDR3 region. Usable DNA was measured by amplifying reference genes present in all nucleated cells, and TCRbeta template counts were normalized to that usable DNA to estimate T cell fraction. Repertoire TCRs were annotated as SARS-CoV-2-specific by exact matching of V gene, CDR3 amino acid sequence and J gene to a known reactive TCR set. The reference SARS-CoV-2 TCR set was obtained from MIRA and was filtered for enrichment in COVID-19-positive ImmuneCODE repertoires, whereby public or cross-reactive TCRs were removed. Using the MIRA antigens, annotated TCRs were further analysed by specific ORF or by position within an ORF. Breadth was defined as the number of annotated unique rearrangements divided by the total number of unique productive rearrangements, and depth was defined as the summed frequency of the annotated unique rearrangements. Two-sided Wilcoxon rank-sum tests were used to compare TCR breadth between groups. What TCRdb holds here is the immuneACCESS table cut down to in-frame rearrangements. Part of the clones is not present; checked against another copy, under half of the missing clones reflect an unresolved V gene, and the others are unexplained. V, J and clone size derive from that table, while D and trimming were established from the DNA sequence. This sample has some 340,000 clones in its table, and roughly 86% of those were observed once. The ten largest clones capture under 2% of the sample.

In this chain, TRBV5-1 is recombined with TRBJ1-4, with TRBD1 tentatively as D gene (5 bases match). This TCR derives from a person between 18 and 60 years old who received the Ad26.COV2.S COVID-19 vaccine or a placebo. The sequenced sample was peripheral blood, obtained in a trial of Ad26.COV2.S vaccine versus placebo. The nucleotide sequence is given as TGCGCCAGCAGCTTGGCGTGGGGGGCAACTAATGAAAAACTGTTTTTT. Protein translation: CASSLAWGATNEKLFF.